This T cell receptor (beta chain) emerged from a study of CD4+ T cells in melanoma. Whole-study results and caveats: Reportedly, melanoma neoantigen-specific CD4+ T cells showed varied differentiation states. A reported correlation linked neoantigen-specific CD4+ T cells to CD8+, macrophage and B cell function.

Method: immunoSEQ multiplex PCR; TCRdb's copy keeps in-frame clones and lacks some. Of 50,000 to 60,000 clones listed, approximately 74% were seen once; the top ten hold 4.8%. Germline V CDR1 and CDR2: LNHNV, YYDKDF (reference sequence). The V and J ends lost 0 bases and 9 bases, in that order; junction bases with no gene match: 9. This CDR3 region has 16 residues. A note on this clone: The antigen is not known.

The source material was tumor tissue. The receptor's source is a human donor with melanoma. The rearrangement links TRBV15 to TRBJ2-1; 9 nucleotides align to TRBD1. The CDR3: CATSRDIGQGMGEQFF. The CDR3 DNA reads TGTGCCACCAGCAGAGATATTGGACAGGGGATGGGTGAGCAGTTCTTC.